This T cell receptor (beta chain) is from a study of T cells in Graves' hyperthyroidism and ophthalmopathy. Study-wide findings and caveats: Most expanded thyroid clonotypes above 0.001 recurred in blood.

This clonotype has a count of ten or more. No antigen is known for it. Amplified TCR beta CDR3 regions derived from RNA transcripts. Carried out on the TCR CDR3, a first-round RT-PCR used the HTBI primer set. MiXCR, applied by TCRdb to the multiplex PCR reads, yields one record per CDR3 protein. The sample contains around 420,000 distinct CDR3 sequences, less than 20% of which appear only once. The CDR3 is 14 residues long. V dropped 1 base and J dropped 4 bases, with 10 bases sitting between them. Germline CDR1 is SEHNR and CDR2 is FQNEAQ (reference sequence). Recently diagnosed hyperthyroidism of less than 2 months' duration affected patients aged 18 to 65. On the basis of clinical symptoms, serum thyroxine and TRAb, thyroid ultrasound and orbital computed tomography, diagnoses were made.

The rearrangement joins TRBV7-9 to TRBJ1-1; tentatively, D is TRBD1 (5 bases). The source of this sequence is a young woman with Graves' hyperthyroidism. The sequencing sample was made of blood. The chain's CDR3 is CASSLEGLSTEAFF. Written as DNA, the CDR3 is TGTGCCAGCAGCTTAGAGGGGTTGAGCACTGAAGCTTTCTTT. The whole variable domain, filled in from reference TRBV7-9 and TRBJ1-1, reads DTGVSQNPRHKITKRGQNVTFRCDPISEHNRLYWYRQTLGQGPEFLTYFQNEAQLEKSRLLSDRFSAERPKGSFSTLEIQRTEQGDSAMYLCASSLEGLSTEAFFGQGTRLTVV.